The next 30 T cell receptor beta chains were all read from a single sample in a study of blood T cell repertoires in COVID-19. Assay: immunoSEQ multiplex PCR; the TCRdb copy retains only in-frame clones and omits some. Seen here are almost 250,000 clones, about 88% observed once, and the top ten hold approximately 1.6%. The material sequenced was PBMCs or T cells enriched from blood (not recorded which). These receptors were collected from a woman in her 50s who had recovered from COVID-19.

This chain joins TRBV19 and TRBJ2-3; possibly TRBD2 for D (6 bases). The CDR3 has 15 residues. Trimming removed 3 bases from V and 0 bases from J, with 10 bases in between. Germline CDR1 LNHDA, CDR2 SQIVND (reference sequence). CDR3 residues: CASSIAGTSTDTQYF. CDR3 DNA: TGTGCCAGTAGTATTGCGGGGACTAGCACAGATACGCAGTATTTT.

This rearrangement joins TRBV5-1 to TRBJ1-1, with TRBD1 identical over 7 bases. V trimming: 3 bases; J trimming: 2 bases; junction bases outside the gene matches: 4. The CDR3 runs 14 residues. Germline V CDR1 and CDR2: SGHRS, YFSETQ. In DNA, the CDR3 is TGCGCCAGCAGCTGGGACAGACAAAACACTGAAGCTTTCTTT. Translating gives CASSWDRQNTEAFF.

The rearrangement uses TRBV4-1 and TRBJ1-5, with 10 bases matching TRBD1. Trimming removed 1 base from V and 7 bases from J; junction bases left unmatched: 13. The CDR3 has 18 residues. Germline CDR1 is MGHRA and CDR2 is YSYEKL. CDR3 sequence: CASSQGLDRGPLVQPQHF. The DNA of the CDR3 is TGCGCCAGCAGCCAAGGGCTTGACAGGGGGCCGTTAGTCCAGCCCCAGCATTTT.

This chain uses TRBV7-9 with TRBJ1-5; D might be TRBD1 (6 bases). There are 13 residues in the CDR3. CDR1 is SEHNR and CDR2 is FQNEAQ in the germline V gene (reference sequence). Trimming removed 4 bases at V and 3 bases at J, with 7 bases between. CDR3 region: CASSWTVNQPQHF. CDR3 coding DNA: TGTGCCAGCAGCTGGACAGTCAATCAGCCCCAGCATTTT.

The CDR3 DNA reads TGTGCCAGCAGCCCTAGCGGGGCCACTAGGGGCACAGATACGCAGTATTTT. This gives the protein CASSPSGATRGTDTQYF. This rearrangement joins TRBV11-2 to TRBJ2-3, with 9 bases aligning to TRBD2. V trimming: 5 bases; J trimming: 1 base; junction bases outside the gene matches: 10. The CDR3 runs 17 residues. Looked up from germline, CDR1 is SGHAT and CDR2 is FQNNGV.

This sequence joins TRBV6-2 or TRBV6-3 and TRBJ1-5, with D possibly matching TRBD1 (5 bases). The CDR3 has 18 residues. CDR1 and CDR2 from the germline V gene are MNHEY and SVGEGT. Trimming removed 2 bases from V and 3 bases from J, with 20 bases in between. CDR3 amino acids: CASSYPGIGPQINQPQHF. The CDR3 nucleotides read TGTGCCAGCAGTTACCCAGGGATAGGGCCCCAGATCAATCAGCCCCAGCATTTT.

The V gene is TRBV6-6, the J gene TRBJ2-1; TRBD1 is a possible D gene (6 bases). The CDR3 runs 14 residues. Germline V lookup: CDR1 MNHNY, CDR2 SVGAGI (reference sequence). Trimming shortened V by 8 bases and J by 0 bases, and 11 bases separated the two germline ends. This chain's CDR3 is CASLQGVSYNEQFF. The CDR3, as DNA: TGTGCCAGCCTACAGGGAGTCTCCTACAATGAGCAGTTCTTC.

Written as DNA, the CDR3 is TGTGCCAGCAGCGCGACTAGCGGGAAAGGAGATACGCAGTATTTT. It translates to CASSATSGKGDTQYF. The chain links TRBV2 to TRBJ2-3; 11 nucleotides align to TRBD2. Germline values: CDR1 SNHLY, CDR2 FYNNEI. The J segment lost 5 bases and the V segment lost 6 bases, leaving 7 bases of the junction unmatched. The CDR3 has 15 amino acids.

The CDR3 loop is CALGKGQGIHEQYF. The CDR3 nucleotides read TGTGCCTTAGGTAAGGGGCAGGGGATCCACGAGCAGTACTTC. This sequence joins TRBV30 and TRBJ2-7, with D possibly matching TRBD1 (6 bases). The CDR3 extends over 14 amino acids. Germline V gene lookup returns CDR1 GTSNPN and CDR2 SVGIG (reference sequence). V was clipped by 7 bases and J by 5 bases, with 21 bases between them.

Judged by abundance, this clone is medium-sized. The chain recombines TRBV6-2 or TRBV6-3 with TRBJ1-5, with 8 nucleotides matching TRBD1. The V segment lost 5 bases and the J segment 3 bases; nucleotides outside the gene matches: 3. The CDR3 runs to 14 residues. The germline CDR1 and CDR2 sequences are MNHEY and SVGEGT. CDR3 region: CASSAGGVNQPQHF. The DNA of the CDR3 is TGTGCCAGCAGTGCAGGGGGCGTCAATCAGCCCCAGCATTTT.

The CDR3 reads CASSYSQGPQGGYTF. CDR3 in DNA: TGTGCCAGCAGTTACTCACAGGGACCCCAAGGCGGCTACACCTTC. The chain combines TRBV6-5 with TRBJ1-2, with TRBD1 as a possible D gene (6 bases). CDR1 and CDR2 (germline): MNHEY, SVGAGI. This CDR3 contains 15 residues. Trimming removed 0 bases from V and 8 bases from J, with 16 bases in between.

This clone was seen once. J is TRBJ2-3 and V is TRBV6-6; 11 bases are a match to TRBD2. The length of the CDR3 is 15 residues. Looked up from germline, CDR1 is MNHNY and CDR2 is SVGAGI (reference sequence). Trimming cost V 2 bases and J 6 bases; bases outside gene matches: 4. CDR3 bases: TGTGCCAGCAGTTACGCCACTAGCGGGAGCGATACGCAGTATTTT. Protein: CASSYATSGSDTQYF.

The rearrangement joins TRBV7-9 to TRBJ1-2, with TRBD1 matching over 7 bases. The CDR3 has 13 residues. Germline lookup yields CDR1 SEHNR and CDR2 FQNEAQ (reference sequence). V lost 1 base to trimming and J lost 6 bases; unmatched junction nucleotides: 2. The CDR3 loop reads CASSLGTGDGYTF. The CDR3 DNA follows: TGTGCCAGCAGCTTAGGGACAGGAGATGGCTACACCTTC.

The rearrangement joins TRBV30 to TRBJ2-7, with 12 bases identical to TRBD2. V shed 3 bases and J 7 bases; nucleotides not matched to a gene: 19. The CDR3 has 18 amino acids. Per the germline V gene, CDR1 is GTSNPN and CDR2 is SVGIG (reference sequence). The CDR3 bases are TGTGCCTGGAGAACGGACAGGGAGGCTAGCGGGAGGGTGTTTGAGCAGTACTTC. Residues: CAWRTDREASGRVFEQYF.

This chain joins TRBV9 and TRBJ2-3; 7 nucleotides agree with TRBD2. Germline V gene data show CDR1 as SGDLS and CDR2 as YYNGEE. The CDR3 sequence is 14 residues long. J was trimmed by 0 bases and V by 7 bases; bases with no gene match: 5. The CDR3 bases are TGTGCCAGCTCTCCTAGCGGAAGCACAGATACGCAGTATTTT. It specifies CASSPSGSTDTQYF.

This clone was counted once. The chain employs TRBV3-1 (or the pseudogene TRBV3-2) and TRBJ1-1; no clear D. The V gene's germline CDR1 is LGHDT and CDR2 YNNKEL (reference sequence). The V end was cut by 3 bases, the J end by 7 bases, with 9 bases between. The CDR3 consists of 12 residues. CDR3 in amino acids: CASSHIPGEAFF. The CDR3 DNA follows: TGTGCCAGCAGCCATATCCCGGGTGAAGCTTTCTTT.

In this sample, this clone turned up a few times. J is TRBJ1-2 and V is TRBV28; 7 positions agree with TRBD1. Looked up from germline, CDR1 is MDHEN and CDR2 is SYDVKM. CDR3 length: 16 residues. Trimming took 8 bases from V and 5 from J; bases not matched to a gene: 17. The CDR3 DNA follows: TGTGCCAGCCGTAATCCGGGACAGTCCGTAGTATATGGCTACACCTTC. As protein: CASRNPGQSVVYGYTF.

The chain carries TRBV29-1 and TRBJ2-1, with TRBD2 identical over 14 bases. The V segment lost 0 bases and the J segment 9 bases; nucleotides outside the gene matches: 7. The CDR3 totals 16 residues. The germline gives CDR1 SQVTM, CDR2 ANQGSEA. The CDR3 protein is CSVEERTSGRFGEQFF. The CDR3 DNA reads as TGCAGCGTTGAAGAAAGGACTAGCGGGAGGTTCGGTGAGCAGTTCTTC.

This chain links TRBV28 with TRBJ2-7; maybe TRBD1 (6 bases). CDR1 and CDR2 from the germline V gene are MDHEN and SYDVKM. Trimming took off 5 bases at V and 3 bases at J, with 17 bases between the two ends. The CDR3 loop spans 15 amino acids. Here the CDR3 reads CASSPPPTGFYEQYF. DNA for the CDR3: TGTGCCAGCAGTCCGCCACCGACAGGTTTCTACGAGCAGTACTTC.

V is TRBV5-1 and J is TRBJ2-7; D is possibly TRBD2 (5 bases). Trimming left V 5 bases short and J 0 bases short, with 12 bases between. This CDR3 is built from 14 residues. Germline CDR1 SGHRS, CDR2 YFSETQ. For the CDR3, the DNA is TGCGCCAGCAGTCTCGGGGTAAGCTCCTACGAGCAGTACTTC. Translating gives CASSLGVSSYEQYF.

The chain links TRBV9 to TRBJ1-2; D is undetermined. Germline loops: CDR1 SGDLS, CDR2 YYNGEE. Trimming left V 4 bases short and J 8 bases short, with 18 bases between. The length of the CDR3 is 14 residues. The CDR3 sequence is CASSPRRGSEGYTF. The CDR3 DNA reads TGTGCCAGCAGCCCACGGCGAGGGTCGGAAGGCTACACCTTC.

The chain joins TRBV30 to TRBJ1-3, with 7 bases fitting TRBD1. Germline CDR1 GTSNPN, CDR2 SVGIG (reference sequence). The CDR3 spans 14 residues. V lost 5 bases and J lost 3; bases outside the gene matches: 7. The CDR3 spells CAWGWDRLGNTIYF. In DNA, the CDR3 is TGTGCCTGGGGGTGGGACAGACTTGGAAACACCATATATTTT.

The chain couples TRBV7-2 to TRBJ2-3; possible D gene TRBD1, 6 bases. Deletions cut 1 base from V and 3 bases from J, with 14 bases between. The V gene's germline CDR1 is SGHTA and CDR2 FQGNSA. The CDR3 has 16 residues. CDR3 in amino acids: CASSLVATQGTDTQYF. CDR3 bases: TGTGCCAGCAGCTTAGTAGCGACCCAGGGGACAGATACGCAGTATTTT.

This chain joins TRBV5-1 and TRBJ1-1, with D unresolved. Germline V gene data show CDR1 as SGHRS and CDR2 as YFSETQ. Trimming stripped 1 base from V and 1 base from J, with 8 bases between. The CDR3 loop spans 14 amino acids. CDR3 amino acids: CASSLTATNTEAFF. The CDR3 region has the DNA TGCGCCAGCAGCTTGACCGCTACGAACACTGAAGCTTTCTTT.

The chain has TRBV4-3 and TRBJ1-2; D remains ambiguous. Germline-derived CDR1 and CDR2 are LGHNA and YSLEER. This CDR3 has 13 residues. The V gene lost 0 bases and the J gene lost 4 bases, with 6 bases spanning the gap. In nucleotides, the CDR3 is TGCGCCAGCAGCCAAGAGAGAGGCTATGGCTACACCTTC. This sequence encodes CASSQERGYGYTF.

J is TRBJ2-1 and V is TRBV25-1; 12 bases map to TRBD2. Germline V CDR1 and CDR2: MGHDK, SYGVNS. The ends lost 2 bases at V and 6 bases at J; junction bases unmatched: 2. The CDR3 loop spans 15 amino acids. CDR3 in amino acids: CASSERLAGANEQFF. The CDR3 DNA is TGTGCCAGCAGTGAAAGACTAGCGGGAGCCAATGAGCAGTTCTTC. Filled out from reference TRBV25-1 and TRBJ2-1, the complete variable domain reads EADIYQTPRYLVIGTGKKITLECSQTMGHDKMYWYQQDPGMELHLIHYSYGVNSTEKGDLSSESTVSRIRTEHFPLTLESARPSHTSQYLCASSERLAGANEQFFGPGTRLTVL.

CDR3: CASRLGGPYNEQFF. DNA for the CDR3: TGTGCCAGCAGACTGGGGGGGCCCTACAATGAGCAGTTCTTC. This chain joins TRBV7-2 and TRBJ2-1, with D maybe TRBD2 (7 bases). Germline assignment: CDR1 SGHTA and CDR2 FQGNSA. V shed 6 bases and J shed 2 bases, with 11 bases lying between them. This CDR3 spans 14 amino acids.

The chain carries TRBV9 and TRBJ2-7; 7 nucleotides align to TRBD2. J was trimmed by 6 bases and V by 3 bases; bases with no gene match: 9. This CDR3 region has 14 residues. The germline V gene has CDR1 SGDLS and CDR2 YYNGEE. CDR3 sequence: CASSALATGGEQYF. CDR3 DNA: TGTGCCAGCAGCGCCCTAGCGACGGGGGGCGAGCAGTACTTC.

This clone was observed a handful of times. The CDR3 DNA follows: TGCGCCAGCAGCCAAGCGTTCGGGTTTGGGCGACAGGTTGACTCTGGAAACACCATATATTTT. Translating gives CASSQAFGFGRQVDSGNTIYF. The V and J genes are TRBV4-1 and TRBJ1-3; a possible D gene is TRBD1 (6 bases). V lost 1 base and J lost 0, with 25 bases in between. This CDR3 has 21 residues. CDR1 is MGHRA, CDR2 YSYEKL, per germline.

V is TRBV7-6 and J is TRBJ1-2, with D possibly matching TRBD1 (5 bases). Trimming stripped 5 bases from V and 4 bases from J, with 32 bases between. The CDR3 extends over 20 amino acids. The V gene's germline CDR1 is SGHVS and CDR2 FNYEAQ. CDR3 bases: TGTGCCAGCAGCCTCCCCGTCAGGGAGGTTGTTGGGACCCCTCTCTATGGCTACACCTTC. Encoded protein: CASSLPVREVVGTPLYGYTF.